This TCR beta chain was sequenced in a study of T-cell reconstitution after alpha-beta-depleted transplantation in children. Study findings and constraints: One year after transplant, T-cell counts and diversity came mostly from newly produced T cells.

Germline assignment: CDR1 SGHRS and CDR2 YFSETQ. The CDR3 totals 17 residues. V lost 1 base and J lost 3; bases outside the gene matches: 12. Only a few counts were recorded for this clonotype. As yet, its antigen is unknown. TCRbeta library construction was performed incorporating unique molecular identifiers. Via MiXCR, TCRdb re-called the PCR reads, giving one row per CDR3 protein. The profile shows hundreds of thousands of distinct CDR3 sequences, around 13% of them singletons. This clonotype was obtained from a girl aged 2 to 9 with congenital amegakaryocytic thrombocytopenia, due to receive a stem cell transplant. Sequences were derived from PBMCs, sampled before TCRalphabeta/CD19-depleted stem cell transplant. V and J are TRBV5-1 and TRBJ1-1, with TRBD1 matching over 7 bases. The CDR3 sequence: CASSLWPRQGKDTEAFF. CDR3 coding DNA: TGCGCCAGCAGCTTGTGGCCACGACAGGGAAAGGACACTGAAGCTTTCTTT.